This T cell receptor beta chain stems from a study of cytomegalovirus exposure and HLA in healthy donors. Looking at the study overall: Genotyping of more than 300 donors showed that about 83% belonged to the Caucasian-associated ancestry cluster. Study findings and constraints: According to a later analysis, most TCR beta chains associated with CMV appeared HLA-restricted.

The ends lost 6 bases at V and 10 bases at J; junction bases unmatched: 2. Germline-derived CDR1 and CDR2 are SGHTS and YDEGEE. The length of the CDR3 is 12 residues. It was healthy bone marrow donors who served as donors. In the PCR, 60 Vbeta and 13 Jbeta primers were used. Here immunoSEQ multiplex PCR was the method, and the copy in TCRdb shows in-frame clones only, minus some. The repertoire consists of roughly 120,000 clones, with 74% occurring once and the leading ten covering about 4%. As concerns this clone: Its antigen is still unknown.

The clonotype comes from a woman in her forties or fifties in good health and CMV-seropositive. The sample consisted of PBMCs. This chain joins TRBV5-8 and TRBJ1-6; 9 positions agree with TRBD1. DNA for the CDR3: TGTGCCAGCAAACAGGGGGCCTCACCCCTCCACTTT. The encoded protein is CASKQGASPLHF.